This T cell receptor beta chain was documented in a study of shared clonotypes between healthy human individuals. Turning to the study itself: The cohort had two women and a few men, ages 18 to 49. Notes on the study in general: For sorted subsets, rarefaction showed incomplete sequencing despite large depth.

As defined, naive CD8 cells were CD45RO-negative and positively selected for CCR7, with terminally differentiated effector memory CD45RA+ cells excluded. As for this clone: Antigen: not known.

The assay was carried out at the deep level. Sequenced by immunoSEQ multiplex PCR; TCRdb stores in-frame clones only, minus some. The sample carries some 580,000 clones, roughly 98% recorded once. Trimming pared 5 bases from V and 1 base from J, leaving 12 bases between. The CDR3 contains 14 residues. CDR1 LNHDA and CDR2 SQIVND come from the germline V gene (reference sequence). V and J are TRBV19 and TRBJ2-7; D perhaps matches TRBD1 (6 bases). Sequencing was carried out using naive CD8+ T cells sorted from blood. The source is a man aged 25-40 years in good health. CDR3 DNA sequence: TGTGCCAGTAGTGGGCCGGACAGATCCTACGAGCAGTACTTC. Translating gives CASSGPDRSYEQYF.